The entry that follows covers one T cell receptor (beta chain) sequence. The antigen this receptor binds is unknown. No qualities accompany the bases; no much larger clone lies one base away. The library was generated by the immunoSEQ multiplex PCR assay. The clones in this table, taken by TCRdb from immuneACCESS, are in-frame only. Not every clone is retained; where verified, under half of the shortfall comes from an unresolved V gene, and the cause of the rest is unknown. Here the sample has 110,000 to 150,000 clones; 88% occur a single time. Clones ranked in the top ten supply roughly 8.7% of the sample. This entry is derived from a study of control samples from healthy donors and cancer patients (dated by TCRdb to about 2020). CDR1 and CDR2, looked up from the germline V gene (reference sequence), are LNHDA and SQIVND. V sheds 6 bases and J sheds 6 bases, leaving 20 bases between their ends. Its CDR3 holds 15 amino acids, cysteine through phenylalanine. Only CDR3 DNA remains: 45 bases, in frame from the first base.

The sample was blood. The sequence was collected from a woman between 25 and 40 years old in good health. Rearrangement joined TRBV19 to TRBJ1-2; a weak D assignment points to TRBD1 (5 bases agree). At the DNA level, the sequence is TGTGCCAGTAGGGGACTAGGCACGTTTGAGGATGGCTACACCTTC. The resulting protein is CASRGLGTFEDGYTF. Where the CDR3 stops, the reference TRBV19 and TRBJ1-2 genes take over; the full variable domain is DGGITQSPKYLFRKEGQNVTLSCEQNLNHDAMYWYRQDPGQGLRLIYYSQIVNDFQKGDIAEGYSVSREKKESFPLTVTSAQKNPTAFYLCASRGLGTFEDGYTFGSGTRLTVV.